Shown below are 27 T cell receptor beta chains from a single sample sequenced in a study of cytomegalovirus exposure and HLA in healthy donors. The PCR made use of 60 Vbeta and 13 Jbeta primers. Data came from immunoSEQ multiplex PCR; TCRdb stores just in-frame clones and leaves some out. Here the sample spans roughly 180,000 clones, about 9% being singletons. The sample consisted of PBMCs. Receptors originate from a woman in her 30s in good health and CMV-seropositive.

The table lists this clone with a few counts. CDR3 sequence: CASSSLAVTSTDTQYF. CDR3 DNA sequence: TGCGCCAGCAGCTCCCTAGCGGTGACTAGCACAGATACGCAGTATTTT. The chain uses TRBV5-1 and TRBJ2-3; TRBD2 matches at 7 bases. The V and J ends lost 3 bases and 0 bases, in that order; junction bases with no gene match: 7. This CDR3 has 16 residues. Germline assignment: CDR1 SGHRS and CDR2 YFSETQ.

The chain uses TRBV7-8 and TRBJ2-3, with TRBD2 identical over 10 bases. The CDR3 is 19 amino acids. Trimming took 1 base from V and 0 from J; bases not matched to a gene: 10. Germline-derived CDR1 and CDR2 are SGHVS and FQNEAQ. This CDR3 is CASSLEGLAGVLSTDTQYF. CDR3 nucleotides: TGTGCCAGCAGCTTAGAGGGGCTAGCGGGAGTCCTGAGCACAGATACGCAGTATTTT.

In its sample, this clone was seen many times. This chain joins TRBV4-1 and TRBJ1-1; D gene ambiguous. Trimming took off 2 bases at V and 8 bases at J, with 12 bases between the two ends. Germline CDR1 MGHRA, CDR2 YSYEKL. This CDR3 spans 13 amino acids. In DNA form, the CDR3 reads TGCGCCAGCAGCCAATGGAGGACGGAAGAAGCTTTCTTT. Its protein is CASSQWRTEEAFF.

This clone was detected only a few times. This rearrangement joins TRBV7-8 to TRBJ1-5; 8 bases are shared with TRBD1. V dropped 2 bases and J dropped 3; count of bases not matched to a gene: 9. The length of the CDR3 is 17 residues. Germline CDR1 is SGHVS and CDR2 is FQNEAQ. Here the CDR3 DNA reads TGTGCCAGCAGCTTACGTTTGACAGGGGCTTTCAATCAGCCCCAGCATTTT. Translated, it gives CASSLRLTGAFNQPQHF.

CDR3 in amino acids: CASSQVGLGYYEQYF. DNA of the CDR3: TGCGCCAGCAGCCAAGTGGGACTAGGGTACTACGAGCAGTACTTC. The chain combines TRBV4-1 with TRBJ2-7; 8 nucleotides line up with TRBD2. Germline CDR1 and CDR2: MGHRA and YSYEKL. J gave up 3 bases and V 1 base, and 5 bases lay outside the gene matches. The CDR3 runs to 15 residues.

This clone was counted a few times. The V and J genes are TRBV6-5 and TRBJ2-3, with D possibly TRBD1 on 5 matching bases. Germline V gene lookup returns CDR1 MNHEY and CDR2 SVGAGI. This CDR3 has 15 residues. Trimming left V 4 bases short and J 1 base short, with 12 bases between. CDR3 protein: CASSSWGAGTDTQYF. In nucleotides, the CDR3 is TGTGCCAGCAGTTCTTGGGGCGCTGGCACAGATACGCAGTATTTT.

In DNA form, the CDR3 reads TGTGCCAGTAGTATAGCCTTTTATCTGGGACTACATGAGCAGTTCTTC. Translation: CASSIAFYLGLHEQFF. This chain connects TRBV19 to TRBJ2-1, with 7 positions matching TRBD2. The J segment lost 8 bases and the V segment lost 1 base, leaving 11 bases of the junction unmatched. The CDR3 is made up of 16 amino acids. CDR1 LNHDA and CDR2 SQIVND come from the germline V gene (reference sequence).

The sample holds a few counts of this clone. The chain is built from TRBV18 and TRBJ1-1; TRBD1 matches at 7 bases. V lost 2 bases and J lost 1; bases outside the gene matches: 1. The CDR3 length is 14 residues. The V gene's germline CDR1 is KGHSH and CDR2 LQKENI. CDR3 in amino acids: CASSPWTGNTEAFF. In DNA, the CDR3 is TGTGCCAGCTCACCATGGACAGGGAACACTGAAGCTTTCTTT. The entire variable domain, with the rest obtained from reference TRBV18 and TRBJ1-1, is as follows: NAGVMQNPRHLVRRRGQEARLRCSPMKGHSHVYWYRQLPEEGLKFMVYLQKENIIDESGMPKERFSAEFPKEGPSILRIQQVVRGDSAAYFCASSPWTGNTEAFFGQGTRLTVV.

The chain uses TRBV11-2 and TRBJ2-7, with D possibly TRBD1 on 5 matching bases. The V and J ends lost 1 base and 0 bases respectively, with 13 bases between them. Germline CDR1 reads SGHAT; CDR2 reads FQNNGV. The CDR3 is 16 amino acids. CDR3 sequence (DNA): TGTGCCAGCAGCTTAGGGCCGACAGCGAGCTCCTACGAGCAGTACTTC. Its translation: CASSLGPTASSYEQYF.

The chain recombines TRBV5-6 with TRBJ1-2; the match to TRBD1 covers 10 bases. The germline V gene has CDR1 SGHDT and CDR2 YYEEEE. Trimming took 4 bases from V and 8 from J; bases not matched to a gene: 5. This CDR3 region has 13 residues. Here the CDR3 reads CASSLDRGRGYTF. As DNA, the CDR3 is TGTGCCAGCAGCCTAGACAGGGGGCGAGGCTACACCTTC.

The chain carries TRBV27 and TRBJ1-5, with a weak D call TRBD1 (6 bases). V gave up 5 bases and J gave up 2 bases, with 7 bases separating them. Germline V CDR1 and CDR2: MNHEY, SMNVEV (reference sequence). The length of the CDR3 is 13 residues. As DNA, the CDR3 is TGTGCCAGCAGTGCAGGGGGCAATCAGCCCCAGCATTTT. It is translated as CASSAGGNQPQHF.

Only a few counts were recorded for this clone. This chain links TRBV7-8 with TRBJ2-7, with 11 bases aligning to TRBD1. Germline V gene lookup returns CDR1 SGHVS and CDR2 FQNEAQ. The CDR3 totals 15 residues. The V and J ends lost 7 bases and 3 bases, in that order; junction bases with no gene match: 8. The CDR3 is CASTQAGTGGYEQYF. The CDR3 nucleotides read TGTGCCAGCACCCAAGCCGGGACAGGGGGCTACGAGCAGTACTTC.

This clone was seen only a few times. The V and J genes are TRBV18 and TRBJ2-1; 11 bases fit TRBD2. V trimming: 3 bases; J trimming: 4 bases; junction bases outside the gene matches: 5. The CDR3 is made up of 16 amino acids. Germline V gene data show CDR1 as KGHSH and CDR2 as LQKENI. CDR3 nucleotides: TGTGCCAGCTCACCGCTGGGACTAGCGGTATACAATGAGCAGTTCTTC. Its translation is CASSPLGLAVYNEQFF.

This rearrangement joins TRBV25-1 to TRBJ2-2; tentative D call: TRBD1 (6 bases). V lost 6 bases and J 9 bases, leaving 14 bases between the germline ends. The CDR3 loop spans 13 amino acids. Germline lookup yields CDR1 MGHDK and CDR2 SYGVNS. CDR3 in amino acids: CASRDSSARELFF. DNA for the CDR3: TGTGCCAGCAGGGACAGTTCGGCTCGGGAGCTGTTTTTT. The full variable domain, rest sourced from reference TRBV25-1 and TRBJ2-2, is EADIYQTPRYLVIGTGKKITLECSQTMGHDKMYWYQQDPGMELHLIHYSYGVNSTEKGDLSSESTVSRIRTEHFPLTLESARPSHTSQYLCASRDSSARELFFGEGSRLTVL.

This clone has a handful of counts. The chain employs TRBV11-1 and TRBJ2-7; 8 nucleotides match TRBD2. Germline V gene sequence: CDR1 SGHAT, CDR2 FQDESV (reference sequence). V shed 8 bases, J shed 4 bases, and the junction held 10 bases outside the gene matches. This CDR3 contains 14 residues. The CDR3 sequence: CASRPNTGGYEQYF. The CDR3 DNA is TGTGCCAGCCGCCCTAATACGGGAGGGTACGAGCAGTACTTC.

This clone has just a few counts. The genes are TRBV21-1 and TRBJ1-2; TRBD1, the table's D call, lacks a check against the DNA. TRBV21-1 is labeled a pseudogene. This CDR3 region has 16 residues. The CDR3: CASSALTGLANYGYTF. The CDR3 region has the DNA TGTGCCAGCAGCGCGTTGACAGGCTTAGCTAACTATGGCTACACCTTC.

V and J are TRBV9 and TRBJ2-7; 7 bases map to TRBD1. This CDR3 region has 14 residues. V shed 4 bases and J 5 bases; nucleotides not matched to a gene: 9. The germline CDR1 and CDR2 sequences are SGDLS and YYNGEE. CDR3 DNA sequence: TGTGCCAGCAGCATTTCCGGGACAGTGGACGAGCAGTACTTC. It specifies CASSISGTVDEQYF.

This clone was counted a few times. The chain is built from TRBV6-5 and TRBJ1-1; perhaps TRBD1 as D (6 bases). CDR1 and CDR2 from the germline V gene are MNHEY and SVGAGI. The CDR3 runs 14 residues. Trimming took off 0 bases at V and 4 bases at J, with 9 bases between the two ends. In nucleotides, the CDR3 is TGTGCCAGCAGTTACTCGACAGGAGGCACTGAAGCTTTCTTT. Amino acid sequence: CASSYSTGGTEAFF.

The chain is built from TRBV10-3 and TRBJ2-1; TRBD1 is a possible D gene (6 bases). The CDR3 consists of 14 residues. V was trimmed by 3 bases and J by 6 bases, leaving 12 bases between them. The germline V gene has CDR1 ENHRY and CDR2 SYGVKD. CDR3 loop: CAISEFGTSNEQFF. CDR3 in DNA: TGTGCCATCAGTGAATTCGGGACAAGCAATGAGCAGTTCTTC.

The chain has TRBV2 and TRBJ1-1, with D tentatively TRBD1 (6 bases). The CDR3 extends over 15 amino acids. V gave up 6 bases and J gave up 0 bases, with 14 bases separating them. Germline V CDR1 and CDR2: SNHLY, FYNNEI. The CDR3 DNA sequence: TGTGCCAGCAGAGCATCATGGGACATGAACACTGAAGCTTTCTTT. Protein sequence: CASRASWDMNTEAFF.

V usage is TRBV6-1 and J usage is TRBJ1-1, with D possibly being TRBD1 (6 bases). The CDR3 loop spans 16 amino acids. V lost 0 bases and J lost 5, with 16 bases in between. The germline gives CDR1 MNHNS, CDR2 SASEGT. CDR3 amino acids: CASSEAFQGRQTEAFF. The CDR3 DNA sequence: TGTGCCAGCAGTGAAGCTTTTCAGGGGCGACAGACTGAAGCTTTCTTT.

This CDR3 is CASSSKEVWTGGRGNTIYF. CDR3 nucleotide sequence: TGTGCCAGCAGCTCTAAGGAGGTGTGGACAGGGGGCAGAGGAAACACCATATATTTT. V gene TRBV11-2 combines with J gene TRBJ1-3; 11 bases are a match to TRBD1. CDR3 length: 19 residues. J lost 4 bases, V lost 4 bases, and 15 bases had no gene match. Germline lookup yields CDR1 SGHAT and CDR2 FQNNGV.

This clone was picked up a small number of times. Here the CDR3 reads CASNLGHRQETQYF. CDR3 sequence (DNA): TGCGCCAGCAATCTGGGACACCGCCAAGAGACCCAGTACTTC. V and J are TRBV5-1 and TRBJ2-5, with D tentatively TRBD1 (6 bases). CDR3 length: 14 amino acids. The ends were cut back, 6 bases at V and 1 base at J, with 13 bases in the middle. In germline, CDR1 is SGHRS, CDR2 YFSETQ.

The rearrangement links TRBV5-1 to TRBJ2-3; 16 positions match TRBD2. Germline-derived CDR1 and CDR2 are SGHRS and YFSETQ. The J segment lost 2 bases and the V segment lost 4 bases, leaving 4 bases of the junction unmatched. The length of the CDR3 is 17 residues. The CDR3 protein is CASSTGTSGGVTDTQYF. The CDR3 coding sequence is TGCGCCAGCAGCACCGGGACTAGCGGGGGGGTCACAGATACGCAGTATTTT.

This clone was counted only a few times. In DNA, the CDR3 is TGTGCCAGCACCCGCCGGGAGTTCCACGAGCAGTACTTC. It is translated as CASTRREFHEQYF. V gene TRBV5-4 combines with J gene TRBJ2-7, with D tentatively TRBD2 (6 bases). This CDR3 spans 13 amino acids. Germline CDR1 is SGHNT and CDR2 is YYREEE (reference sequence). V gave up 6 bases and J gave up 5 bases, with 15 bases separating them.

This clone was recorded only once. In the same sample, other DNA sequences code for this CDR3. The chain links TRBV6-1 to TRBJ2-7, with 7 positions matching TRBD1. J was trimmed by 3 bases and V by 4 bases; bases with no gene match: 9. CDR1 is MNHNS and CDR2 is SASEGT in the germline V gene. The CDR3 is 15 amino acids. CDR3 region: CASSVRQGSVYEQYF. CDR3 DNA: TGTGCCAGCAGTGTACGACAGGGTTCTGTCTACGAGCAGTACTTC.

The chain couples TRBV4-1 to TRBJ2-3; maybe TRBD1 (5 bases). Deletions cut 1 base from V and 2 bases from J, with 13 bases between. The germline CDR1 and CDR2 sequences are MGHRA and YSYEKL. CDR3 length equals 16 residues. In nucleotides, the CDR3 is TGCGCCAGCAGCCAAGGTCAGGGTTTGTCCACAGATACGCAGTATTTT. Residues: CASSQGQGLSTDTQYF.